This is a list of T cell receptor beta chains from one sample in a study of blood T cell repertoires in COVID-19. TCRdb keeps only in-frame clones here, not all; method: immunoSEQ multiplex PCR. The table has around 130,000 clones, 84% seen once. Sequencing used peripheral blood. These receptors all stem from a human donor in a cohort sampled during active COVID-19. Each CDR3 is given with its conserved first and last residue. D genes are given only for firm matches. Rows give clone size only sometimes, using once, few, many, or a class for an expanded clone.

len | j_gene | d_gene | abundance | v_gene | CDR3aa | CDR3nt
16 | TRBJ1-2 | - | - | TRBV5-1 | CASSLTSSRGNYGYTF | TGCGCCAGCAGCTTAACGTCTTCCCGGGGGAACTATGGCTACACCTTC
15 | TRBJ2-3 | TRBD2 | - | TRBV19 | CASSTGLAGPDTQYF | TGTGCCAGTTCTACGGGACTAGCGGGTCCAGATACGCAGTATTTT
17 | TRBJ1-5 | TRBD1 | - | TRBV19 | CASSHTRDREWNQPQHF | TGTGCCAGTAGCCATACTCGGGACAGGGAATGGAATCAGCCCCAGCATTTT
13 | TRBJ1-5 | - | - | TRBV6-6 | CASSYSPDQPQHF | TGTGCCAGCAGTTACTCCCCAGATCAGCCCCAGCATTTT
13 | TRBJ1-2 | - | - | TRBV18 | CASSPEGVYGYTF | TGTGCCAGCTCACCAGAGGGGGTCTATGGCTACACCTTC
17 | TRBJ2-2 | TRBD1 | - | TRBV19 | CASIPTRDRGNTGELFF | TGTGCCAGTATTCCAACCAGGGACAGGGGGAACACCGGGGAGCTGTTTTTT
13 | TRBJ2-5 | - | - | TRBV3-1/TRBV3-2 | CASSQGGGGTQYF | TGTGCCAGCAGCCAGGGAGGAGGAGGGACCCAGTACTTC
15 | TRBJ2-7 | - | - | TRBV2 | CASSPDRTLAREQYF | TGTGCCAGCAGTCCTGACAGGACCCTCGCGAGGGAGCAGTACTTC
14 | TRBJ2-2 | TRBD1 | - | TRBV2 | CASSVGQGAGELFF | TGTGCCAGCAGTGTTGGACAGGGTGCCGGGGAGCTGTTTTTT
14 | TRBJ2-1 | - | - | TRBV6-5 | CATADGVSYNEQFF | TGTGCCACGGCCGACGGGGTTTCCTACAATGAGCAGTTCTTC
13 | TRBJ2-7 | - | - | TRBV6-6 | CASSDRAYYEQYF | TGTGCCAGCAGTGACAGAGCCTACTACGAGCAGTACTTC
16 | TRBJ1-6 | TRBD1 | - | TRBV30 | CAWSLPRQGSLPPLHF | TGTGCCTGGAGCCTACCACGACAGGGGAGTTTGCCACCCCTCCACTTT
14 | TRBJ2-7 | TRBD1 | - | TRBV6-5 | CASRPDRGSYEQYF | TGTGCCAGCAGGCCCGACAGGGGTTCCTACGAGCAGTACTTC
14 | TRBJ2-5 | - | - | TRBV7-8 | CASSLQGGEETQYF | TGTGCCAGCAGCTTACAGGGTGGGGAAGAGACCCAGTACTTC
19 | TRBJ1-6 | TRBD1 | few | TRBV4-2 | CASSRLRDRGYPLKSPLHF | TGTGCCAGCAGCCGCCTCCGGGACAGGGGATATCCACTGAAGTCACCCCTCCACTTT
13 | TRBJ1-6 | - | - | TRBV6-5 | CASKLNPNSPLHF | TGTGCCAGCAAGCTGAACCCTAATTCACCCCTCCACTTT
15 | TRBJ2-5 | TRBD2 | - | TRBV6-6 | CASSLLTSGWETQYF | TGTGCCAGCAGTCTCCTGACTAGCGGGTGGGAGACCCAGTACTTC
15 | TRBJ1-2 | TRBD1 | - | TRBV25-1 | CASSEYSRGRSGYTF | TGTGCCAGCAGTGAATACTCGAGGGGGCGGAGTGGCTACACCTTC
13 | TRBJ2-7 | - | - | TRBV20-1 | CSASKRGSYEQYF | TGCAGTGCTAGTAAAAGGGGTTCCTACGAGCAGTACTTC
16 | TRBJ1-2 | - | - | TRBV7-8 | CASSLDRDTDVYGYTF | TGTGCCAGCAGCTTAGATCGGGACACCGACGTCTATGGCTACACCTTC
12 | TRBJ2-3 | - | - | TRBV3-1/TRBV3-2 | CASSPQDYVQYF | TGTGCCAGCAGCCCACAGGATTATGTGCAGTATTTT
13 | TRBJ2-3 | - | - | TRBV30 | CAWTRDLSDTQYF | TGTGCCTGGACCCGGGACTTGTCAGATACGCAGTATTTT
16 | TRBJ2-7 | TRBD1 | - | TRBV4-2 | CASSQVQQGFPYEQYF | TGTGCCAGCAGCCAAGTGCAACAGGGGTTCCCCTACGAGCAGTACTTC
16 | TRBJ1-5 | - | - | TRBV15 | CATSRGTGYSNQPQHF | TGTGCCACCAGCAGAGGAACAGGATATAGCAATCAGCCCCAGCATTTT
13 | TRBJ1-3 | - | - | TRBV4-1 | CASSAGGKNTIYF | TGCGCCAGCAGCGCTGGGGGGAAAAACACCATATATTTT
17 | TRBJ2-1 | - | - | TRBV14 | CASSQGFGGPPYNEQFF | TGTGCCAGCAGCCAAGGATTCGGGGGGCCCCCCTACAATGAGCAGTTCTTC
16 | TRBJ2-5 | TRBD1 | - | TRBV18 | CASSRTQDRGTETQYF | TGTGCCAGCTCACGAACACAGGACAGGGGGACAGAGACCCAGTACTTC
16 | TRBJ2-7 | TRBD1 | - | TRBV19 | CASSPAPGQAHYEQYF | TGTGCCAGTAGTCCGGCGCCGGGACAGGCCCACTACGAGCAGTACTTC
12 | TRBJ2-3 | - | once | TRBV19 | CASSVGSDTQYF | TGTGCCAGTAGTGTCGGTTCAGATACGCAGTATTTT
13 | TRBJ1-4 | TRBD1 | - | TRBV7-9 | CASSSRQGEELFF | TGTGCCAGCAGCTCCCGACAGGGAGAGGAACTGTTTTTT
15 | TRBJ1-1 | TRBD1 | - | TRBV6-2/TRBV6-3 | CASSYPGQGATEAFF | TGTGCCAGCAGTTACCCGGGACAGGGGGCAACTGAAGCTTTCTTT
15 | TRBJ1-2 | TRBD1 | - | TRBV5-6 | CASSLEGAYPPGYTF | TGTGCCAGCAGCTTGGAGGGGGCTTACCCTCCCGGCTACACCTTC
14 | TRBJ1-4 | - | - | TRBV18 | CASSPPDSGEKLFF | TGTGCCAGCTCACCACCGGACAGTGGCGAAAAACTGTTTTTT
14 | TRBJ2-7 | TRBD2 | - | TRBV14 | CASSPGLAGVEQYF | TGTGCCAGCAGCCCGGGACTAGCGGGGGTCGAGCAGTACTTC
13 | TRBJ2-1 | - | - | TRBV5-1 | CASSPQGFGEQFF | TGCGCCAGCAGCCCTCAGGGTTTCGGTGAGCAGTTCTTC
19 | TRBJ1-5 | TRBD1 | - | TRBV4-1 | CASSKGQGAFYDSNQPQHF | TGCGCCAGCAGCAAAGGTCAGGGGGCCTTCTACGATAGCAATCAGCCCCAGCATTTT
14 | TRBJ1-1 | - | - | TRBV23-1 | CASSHGGVSTEAFF | TGCGCCAGCAGTCATGGGGGCGTGAGCACTGAAGCTTTCTTT
13 | TRBJ2-5 | - | - | TRBV5-4 | CASSLRGVETQYF | TGTGCCAGCAGCTTGCGGGGTGTGGAGACCCAGTACTTC
16 | TRBJ2-3 | - | - | TRBV5-6 | CASSSPLATSTDTQYF | TGTGCCAGCAGCTCCCCCCTAGCCACTAGCACAGATACGCAGTATTTT
13 | TRBJ2-7 | - | - | TRBV13 | CASSLQGLGEQYF | TGTGCCAGCAGCCTTCAGGGCCTTGGCGAGCAGTACTTC
12 | TRBJ1-2 | - | - | TRBV5-4 | CASSISRDGYTF | TGTGCCAGCAGCATATCCAGGGATGGCTACACCTTC